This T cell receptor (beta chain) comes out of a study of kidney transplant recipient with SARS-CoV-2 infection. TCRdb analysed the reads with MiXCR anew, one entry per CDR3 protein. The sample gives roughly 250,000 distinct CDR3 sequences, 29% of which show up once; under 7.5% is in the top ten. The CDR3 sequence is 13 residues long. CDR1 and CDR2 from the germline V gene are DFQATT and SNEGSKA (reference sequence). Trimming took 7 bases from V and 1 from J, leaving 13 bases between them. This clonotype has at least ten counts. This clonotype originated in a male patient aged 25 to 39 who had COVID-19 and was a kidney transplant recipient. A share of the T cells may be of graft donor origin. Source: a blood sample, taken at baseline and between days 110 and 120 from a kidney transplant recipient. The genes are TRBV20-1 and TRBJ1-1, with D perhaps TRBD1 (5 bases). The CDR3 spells CSVRQGTNTEAFF. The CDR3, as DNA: TGCAGTGTTAGGCAGGGAACGAACACTGAAGCTTTCTTT.